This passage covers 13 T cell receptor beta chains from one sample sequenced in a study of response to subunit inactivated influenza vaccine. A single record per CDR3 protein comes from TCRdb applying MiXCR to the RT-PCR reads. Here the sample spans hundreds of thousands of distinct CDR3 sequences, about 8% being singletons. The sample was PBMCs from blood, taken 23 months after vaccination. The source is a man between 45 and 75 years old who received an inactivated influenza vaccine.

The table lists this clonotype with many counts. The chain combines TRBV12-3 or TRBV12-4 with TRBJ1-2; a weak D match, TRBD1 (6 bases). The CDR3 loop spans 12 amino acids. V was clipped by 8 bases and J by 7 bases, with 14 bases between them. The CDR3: CASRRGASGYTF. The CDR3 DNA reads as TGTGCCAGCCGTAGGGGGGCTTCTGGCTACACCTTC.

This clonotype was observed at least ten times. The CDR3 coding sequence is TGTGCCAGCAGTGAAGCTACACCAAGTAGCACAGATACGCAGTATTTT. This codes for CASSEATPSSTDTQYF. J is TRBJ2-3 and V is TRBV2, with unresolved D. Trimming left V 0 bases short and J 0 bases short, with 10 bases between. The CDR3 length is 16 residues. Germline loops: CDR1 SNHLY, CDR2 FYNNEI.

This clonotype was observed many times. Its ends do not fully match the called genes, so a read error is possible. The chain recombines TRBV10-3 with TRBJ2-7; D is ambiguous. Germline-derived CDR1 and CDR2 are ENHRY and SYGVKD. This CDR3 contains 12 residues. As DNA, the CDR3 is TGTGCCATCAGCGAGTCTGCCTACGAGCAGTACTTC. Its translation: CAISESAYEQYF.

CDR3 nucleotide sequence: TGTGCCAGCAGTTACTTCCCCGGGACAGGGACAACAGATACGCAGTATTTT. This codes for CASSYFPGTGTTDTQYF. This rearrangement joins TRBV6-2 or TRBV6-3 to TRBJ2-3; TRBD1 matches at 9 bases. CDR1 and CDR2 from the germline V gene are MNHEY and SVGEGT. V lost 1 base, J lost 3 bases, and 8 bases stayed unmatched. The CDR3 contains 17 residues.

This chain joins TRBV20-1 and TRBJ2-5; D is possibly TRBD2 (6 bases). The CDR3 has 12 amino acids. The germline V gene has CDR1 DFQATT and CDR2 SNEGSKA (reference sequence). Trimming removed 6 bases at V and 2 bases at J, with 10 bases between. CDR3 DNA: TGCAGTGCCAACCGGGGGCAAGAGACCCAGTACTTC. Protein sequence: CSANRGQETQYF.

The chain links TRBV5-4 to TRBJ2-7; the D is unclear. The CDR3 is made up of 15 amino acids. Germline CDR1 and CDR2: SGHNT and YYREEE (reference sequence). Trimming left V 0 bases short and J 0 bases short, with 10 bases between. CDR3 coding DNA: TGTGCCAGCAGCTTGGACCCGCGGAACTCCTACGAGCAGTACTTC. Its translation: CASSLDPRNSYEQYF.

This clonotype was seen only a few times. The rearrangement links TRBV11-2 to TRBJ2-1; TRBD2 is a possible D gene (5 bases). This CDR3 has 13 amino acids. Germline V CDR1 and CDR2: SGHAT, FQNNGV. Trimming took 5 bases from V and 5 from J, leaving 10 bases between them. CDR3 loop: CASSPGMDNEQFF. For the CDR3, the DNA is TGTGCCAGCAGCCCCGGGATGGACAATGAGCAGTTCTTC.

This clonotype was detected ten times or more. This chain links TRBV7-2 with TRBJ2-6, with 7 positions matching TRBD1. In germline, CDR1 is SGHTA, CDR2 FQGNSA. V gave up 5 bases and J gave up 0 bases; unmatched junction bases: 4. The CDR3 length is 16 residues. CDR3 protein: CASSRDSSSGANVLTF. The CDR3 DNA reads TGTGCCAGCAGCCGGGACAGTTCCTCTGGGGCCAACGTCCTGACTTTC.

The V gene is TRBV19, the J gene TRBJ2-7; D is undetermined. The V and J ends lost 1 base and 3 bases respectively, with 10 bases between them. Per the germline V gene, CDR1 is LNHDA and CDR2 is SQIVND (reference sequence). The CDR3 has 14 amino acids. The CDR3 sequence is CASSIGAVNYEQYF. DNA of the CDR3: TGTGCCAGTAGTATAGGCGCAGTGAACTACGAGCAGTACTTC.

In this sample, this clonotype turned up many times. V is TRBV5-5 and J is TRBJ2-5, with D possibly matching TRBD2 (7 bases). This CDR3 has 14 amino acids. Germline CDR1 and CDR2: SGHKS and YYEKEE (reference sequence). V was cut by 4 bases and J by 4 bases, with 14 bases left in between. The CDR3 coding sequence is TGTGCCAGCAGCCGGCCGGGGGGCGTAGAGACCCAGTACTTC. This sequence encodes CASSRPGGVETQYF.

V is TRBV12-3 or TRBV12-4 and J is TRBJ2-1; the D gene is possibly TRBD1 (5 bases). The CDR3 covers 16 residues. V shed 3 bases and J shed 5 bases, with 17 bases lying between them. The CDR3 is CASSFLGVRANNEQFF. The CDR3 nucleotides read TGTGCCAGCAGTTTTCTAGGGGTTAGGGCCAACAATGAGCAGTTCTTC.

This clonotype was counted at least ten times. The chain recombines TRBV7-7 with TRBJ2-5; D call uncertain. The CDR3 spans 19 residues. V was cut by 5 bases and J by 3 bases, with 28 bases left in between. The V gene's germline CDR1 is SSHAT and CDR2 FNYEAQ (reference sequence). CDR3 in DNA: TGTGCCAGCAGCCCCGCTGCGGTTGGGATCGTATCTCTAGAAGAGACCCAGTACTTC. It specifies CASSPAAVGIVSLEETQYF. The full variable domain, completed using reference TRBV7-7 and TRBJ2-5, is GAGVSQSPRYKVTKRGQDVTLRCDPISSHATLYWYQQALGQGPEFLTYFNYEAQPDKSGLPSDRFSAERPEGSISTLTIQRTEQRDSAMYRCASSPAAVGIVSLEETQYFGPGTRLLVL.

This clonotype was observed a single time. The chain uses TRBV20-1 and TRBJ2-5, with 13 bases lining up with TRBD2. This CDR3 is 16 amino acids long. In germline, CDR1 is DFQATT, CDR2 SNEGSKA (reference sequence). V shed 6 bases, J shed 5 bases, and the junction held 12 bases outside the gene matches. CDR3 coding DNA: TGCAGTGCCAACCCGACTAGCGGGGGGACGGGCGAGACCCAGTACTTC. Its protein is CSANPTSGGTGETQYF.